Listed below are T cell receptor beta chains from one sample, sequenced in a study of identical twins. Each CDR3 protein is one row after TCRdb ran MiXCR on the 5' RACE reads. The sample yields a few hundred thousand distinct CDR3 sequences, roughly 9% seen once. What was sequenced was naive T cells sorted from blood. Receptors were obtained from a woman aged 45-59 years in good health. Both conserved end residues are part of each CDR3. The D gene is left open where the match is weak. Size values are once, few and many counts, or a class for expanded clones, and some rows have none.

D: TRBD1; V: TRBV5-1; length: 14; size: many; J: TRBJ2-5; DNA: TGCGCCAGCAGCTACCGGGACAGGGGACAGACCCAGTACTTC; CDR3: CASSYRDRGQTQYF
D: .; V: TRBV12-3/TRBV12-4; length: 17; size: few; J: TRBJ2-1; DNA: TGTGCCAGCAGTTTAATCCGCGGGGGCCTCTCCTACAATGAGCAGTTCTTC; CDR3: CASSLIRGGLSYNEQFF
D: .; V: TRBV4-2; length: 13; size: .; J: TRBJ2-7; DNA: TGTGCCAGCAGCCAACTAAACTCCTACGAGCAGTACTTC; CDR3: CASSQLNSYEQYF
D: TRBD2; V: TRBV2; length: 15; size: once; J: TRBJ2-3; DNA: TGTGCCAGCAGTGACGGGGGGGCCGGGACAGATACGCAGTATTTT; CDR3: CASSDGGAGTDTQYF
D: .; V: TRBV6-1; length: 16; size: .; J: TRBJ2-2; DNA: TGTGCCAGCACTCAAAGGGTTACTGCGAACACCGGGGAGCTGTTTTTT; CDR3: CASTQRVTANTGELFF
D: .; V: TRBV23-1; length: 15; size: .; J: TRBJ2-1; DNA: TGCGCCATGGGGCTGTTCCAGGTCCCCTACAATGAGCAGTTCTTC; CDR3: CAMGLFQVPYNEQFF
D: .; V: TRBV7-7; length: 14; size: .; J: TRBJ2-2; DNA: TGTGCTAGCAGCCCCGGCGGGGTCGCCGGGGAGCTGTTTTTT; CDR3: CASSPGGVAGELFF
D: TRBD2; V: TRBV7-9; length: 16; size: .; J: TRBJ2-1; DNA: TGTGCCAGCAGCTTATCGACTAGCGGGATAAGGGATGAGCAGTTCTTC; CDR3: CASSLSTSGIRDEQFF
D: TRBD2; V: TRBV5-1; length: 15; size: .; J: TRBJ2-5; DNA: TGCGCCAGCAGCGTAACCCGACTAGCTAGAGAGACCCAGTACTTC; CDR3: CASSVTRLARETQYF
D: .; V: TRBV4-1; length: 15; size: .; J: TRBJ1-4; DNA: TGCGCCAGCAGCCAAGGAGAGGAGTTTCTGCTCAAACTGTTTTTT; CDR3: CASSQGEEFLLKLFF